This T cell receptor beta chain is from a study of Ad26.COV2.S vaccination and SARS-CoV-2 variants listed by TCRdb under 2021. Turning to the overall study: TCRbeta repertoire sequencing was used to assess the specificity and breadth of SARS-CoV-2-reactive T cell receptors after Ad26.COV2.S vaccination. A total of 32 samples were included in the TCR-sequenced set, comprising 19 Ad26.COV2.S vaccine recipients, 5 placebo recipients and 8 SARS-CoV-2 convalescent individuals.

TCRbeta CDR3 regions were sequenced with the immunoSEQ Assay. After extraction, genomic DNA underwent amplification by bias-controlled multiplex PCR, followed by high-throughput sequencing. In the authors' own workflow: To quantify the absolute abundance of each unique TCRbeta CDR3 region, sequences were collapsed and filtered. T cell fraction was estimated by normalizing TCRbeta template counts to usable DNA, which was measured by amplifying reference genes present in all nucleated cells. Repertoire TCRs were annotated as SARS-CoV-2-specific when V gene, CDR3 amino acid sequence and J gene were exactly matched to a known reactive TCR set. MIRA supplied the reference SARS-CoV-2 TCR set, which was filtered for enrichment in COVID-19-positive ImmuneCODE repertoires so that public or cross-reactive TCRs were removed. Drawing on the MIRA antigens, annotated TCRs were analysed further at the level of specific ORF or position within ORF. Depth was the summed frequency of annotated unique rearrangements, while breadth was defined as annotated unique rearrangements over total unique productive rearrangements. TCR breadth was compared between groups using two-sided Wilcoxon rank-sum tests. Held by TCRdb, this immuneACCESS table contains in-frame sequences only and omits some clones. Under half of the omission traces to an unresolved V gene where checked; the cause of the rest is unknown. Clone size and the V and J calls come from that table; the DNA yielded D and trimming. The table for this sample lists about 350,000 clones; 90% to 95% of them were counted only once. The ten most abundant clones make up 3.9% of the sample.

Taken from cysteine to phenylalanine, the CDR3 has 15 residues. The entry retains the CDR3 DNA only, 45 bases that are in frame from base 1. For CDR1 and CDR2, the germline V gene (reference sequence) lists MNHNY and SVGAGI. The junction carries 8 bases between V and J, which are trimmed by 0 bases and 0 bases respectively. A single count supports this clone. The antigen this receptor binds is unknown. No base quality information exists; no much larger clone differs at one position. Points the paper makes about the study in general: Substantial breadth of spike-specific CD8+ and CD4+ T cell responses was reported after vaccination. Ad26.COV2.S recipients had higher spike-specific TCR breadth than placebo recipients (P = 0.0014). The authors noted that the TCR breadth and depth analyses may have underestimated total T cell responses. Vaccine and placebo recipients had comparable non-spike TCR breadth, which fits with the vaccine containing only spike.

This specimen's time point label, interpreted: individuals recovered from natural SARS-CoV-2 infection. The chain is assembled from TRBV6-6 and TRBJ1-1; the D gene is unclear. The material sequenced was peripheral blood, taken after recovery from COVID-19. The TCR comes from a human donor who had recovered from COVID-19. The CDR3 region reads CASSYSADLNTEAFF. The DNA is TGTGCCAGCAGTTACTCCGCAGACTTGAACACTGAAGCTTTCTTT.